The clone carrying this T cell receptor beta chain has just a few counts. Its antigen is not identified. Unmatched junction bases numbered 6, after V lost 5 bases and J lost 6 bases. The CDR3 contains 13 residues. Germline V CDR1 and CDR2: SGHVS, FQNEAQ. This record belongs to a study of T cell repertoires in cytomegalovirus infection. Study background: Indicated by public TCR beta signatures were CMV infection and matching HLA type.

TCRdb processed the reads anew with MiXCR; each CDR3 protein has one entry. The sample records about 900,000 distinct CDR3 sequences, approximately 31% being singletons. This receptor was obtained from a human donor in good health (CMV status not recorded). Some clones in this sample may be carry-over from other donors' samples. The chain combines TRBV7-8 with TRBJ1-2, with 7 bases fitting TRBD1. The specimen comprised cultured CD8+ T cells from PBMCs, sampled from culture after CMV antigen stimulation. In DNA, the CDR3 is TGTGCCAGCAGCCACCGGACAGGCCATGGCTACACCTTC. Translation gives CASSHRTGHGYTF.